The text below deals with one TCR beta chain. The data are from a study of blood T cell repertoires in COVID-19. Across the whole study: T cells, B-cell-depleted T cells, or PBMCs provided the cDNA or gDNA that served as material.

Profiled with immunoSEQ multiplex PCR; TCRdb holds only in-frame clones, not every one. Here the sample spans approximately 19,000 clones, around nine tenths being singletons. Germline CDR1 is MNHEY and CDR2 is SVGEGT. The length of the CDR3 is 15 residues. Trimming removed 6 bases from V and 6 bases from J; junction bases left unmatched: 10. Input material: peripheral blood. This chain joins TRBV6-2 or TRBV6-3 and TRBJ2-5; 10 nucleotides align to TRBD1. The receptor was isolated from a human donor in a cohort sampled during active COVID-19. The donor label of this sample is uncertain. CDR3 loop: CASSHSGQGTQTQYF. The CDR3 DNA follows: TGTGCCAGCAGCCACTCGGGACAGGGGACCCAGACCCAGTACTTC.